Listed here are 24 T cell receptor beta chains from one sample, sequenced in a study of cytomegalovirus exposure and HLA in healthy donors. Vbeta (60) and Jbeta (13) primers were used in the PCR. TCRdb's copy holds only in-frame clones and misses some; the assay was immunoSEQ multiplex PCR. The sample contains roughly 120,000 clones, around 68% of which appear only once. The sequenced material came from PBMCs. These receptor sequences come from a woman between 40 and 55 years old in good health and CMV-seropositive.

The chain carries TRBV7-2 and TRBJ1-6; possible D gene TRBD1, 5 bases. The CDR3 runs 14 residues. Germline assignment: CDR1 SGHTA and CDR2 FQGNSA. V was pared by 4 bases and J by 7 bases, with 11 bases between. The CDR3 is CASSSRAGNSPLHF. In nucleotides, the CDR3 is TGTGCCAGCAGCTCAAGAGCAGGGAATTCACCCCTCCACTTT. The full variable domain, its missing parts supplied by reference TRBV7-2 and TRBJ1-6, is GAGVSQSPSNKVTEKGKDVELRCDPISGHTALYWYRQSLGQGLEFLIYFQGNSAPDKSGLPSDRFSAERTGGSVSTLTIQRTQQEDSAVYLCASSSRAGNSPLHFGNGTRLTVT.

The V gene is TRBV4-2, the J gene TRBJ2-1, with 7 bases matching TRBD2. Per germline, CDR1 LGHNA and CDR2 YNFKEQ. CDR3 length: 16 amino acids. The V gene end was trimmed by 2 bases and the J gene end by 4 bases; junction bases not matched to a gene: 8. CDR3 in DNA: TGTGCCAGCAGCCAACCGGGAGGAGAGATGTACAATGAGCAGTTCTTC. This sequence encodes CASSQPGGEMYNEQFF.

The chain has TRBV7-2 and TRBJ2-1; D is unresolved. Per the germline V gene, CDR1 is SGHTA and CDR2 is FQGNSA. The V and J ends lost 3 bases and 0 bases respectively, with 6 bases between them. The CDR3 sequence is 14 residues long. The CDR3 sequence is CASSFRSSYNEQFF. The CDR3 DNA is TGTGCCAGCAGCTTTAGGAGCTCCTACAATGAGCAGTTCTTC.

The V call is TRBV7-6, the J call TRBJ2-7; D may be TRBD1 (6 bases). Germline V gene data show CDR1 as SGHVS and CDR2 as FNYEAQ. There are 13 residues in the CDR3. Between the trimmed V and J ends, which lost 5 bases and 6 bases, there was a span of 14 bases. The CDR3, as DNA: TGTGCCAGCAGCCCGGAACTAGGGGGCGAGCAGTACTTC. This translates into CASSPELGGEQYF. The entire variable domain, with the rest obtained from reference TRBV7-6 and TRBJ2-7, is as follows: GAGVSQSPRYKVTKRGQDVALRCDPISGHVSLYWYRQALGQGPEFLTYFNYEAQQDKSGLPNDRFSAERPEGSISTLTIQRTEQRDSAMYRCASSPELGGEQYFGPGTRLTVT.

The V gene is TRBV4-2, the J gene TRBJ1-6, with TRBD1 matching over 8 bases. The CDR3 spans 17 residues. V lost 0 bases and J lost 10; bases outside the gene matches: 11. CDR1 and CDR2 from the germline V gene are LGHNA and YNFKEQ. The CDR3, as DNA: TGTGCCAGCAGCCAAGATCCATTTGGACAGGGCGGCTCACCCCTCCACTTT. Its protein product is CASSQDPFGQGGSPLHF.

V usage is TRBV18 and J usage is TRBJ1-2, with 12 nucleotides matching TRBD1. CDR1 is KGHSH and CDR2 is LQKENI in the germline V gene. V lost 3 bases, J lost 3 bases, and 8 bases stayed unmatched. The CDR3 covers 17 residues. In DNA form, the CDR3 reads TGTGCCAGCTCACCGTCAGCCGGGACAGGGGGCGACTATGGCTACACCTTC. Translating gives CASSPSAGTGGDYGYTF.

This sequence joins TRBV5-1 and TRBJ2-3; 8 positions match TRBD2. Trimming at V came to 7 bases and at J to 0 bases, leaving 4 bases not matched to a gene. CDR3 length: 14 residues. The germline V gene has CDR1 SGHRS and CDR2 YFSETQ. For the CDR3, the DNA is TGCGCCAGCCTCCGGGGGGGTAGCACAGATACGCAGTATTTT. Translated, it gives CASLRGGSTDTQYF.

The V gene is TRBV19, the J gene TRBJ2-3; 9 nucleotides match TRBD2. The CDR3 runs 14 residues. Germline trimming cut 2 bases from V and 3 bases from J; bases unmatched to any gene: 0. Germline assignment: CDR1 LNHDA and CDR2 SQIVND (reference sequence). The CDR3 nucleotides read TGTGCCAGTAGTATAACTAGCGGGACAGATACGCAGTATTTT. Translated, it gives CASSITSGTDTQYF. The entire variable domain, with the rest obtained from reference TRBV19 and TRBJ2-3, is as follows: DGGITQSPKYLFRKEGQNVTLSCEQNLNHDAMYWYRQDPGQGLRLIYYSQIVNDFQKGDIAEGYSVSREKKESFPLTVTSAQKNPTAFYLCASSITSGTDTQYFGPGTRLTVL.

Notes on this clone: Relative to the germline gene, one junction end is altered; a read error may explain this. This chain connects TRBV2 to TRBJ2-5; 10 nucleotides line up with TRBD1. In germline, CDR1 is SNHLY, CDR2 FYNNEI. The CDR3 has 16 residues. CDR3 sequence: CASREGTGASGETQYF. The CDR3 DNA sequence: TGTGCCAGCAGAGAAGGGACAGGGGCTTCAGGAGAGACCCAGTACTTC.

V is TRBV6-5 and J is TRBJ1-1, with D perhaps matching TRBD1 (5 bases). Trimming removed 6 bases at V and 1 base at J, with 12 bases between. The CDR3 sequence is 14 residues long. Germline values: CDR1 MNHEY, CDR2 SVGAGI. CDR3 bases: TGTGCCAGCAGCCAACGCGGGGGGAACACTGAAGCTTTCTTT. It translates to CASSQRGGNTEAFF.

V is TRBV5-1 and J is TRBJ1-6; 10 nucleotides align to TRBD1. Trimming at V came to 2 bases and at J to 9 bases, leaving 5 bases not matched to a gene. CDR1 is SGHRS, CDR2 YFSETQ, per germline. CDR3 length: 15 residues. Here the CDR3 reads CASSLGDRGGSPLHF. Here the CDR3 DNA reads TGCGCCAGCAGCTTAGGGGACAGGGGAGGTTCACCCCTCCACTTT.

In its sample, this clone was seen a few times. The CDR3 DNA sequence: TGTGCCAGCAGCTTAGATCACCAGGGGGCGGGCGGCTACACCTTC. Translated, it gives CASSLDHQGAGGYTF. V gene TRBV11-2 combines with J gene TRBJ1-2; 8 nucleotides line up with TRBD1. The junction had 8 bases not matched to a gene; V was cut back by 0 bases and J by 8 bases. Germline V lookup: CDR1 SGHAT, CDR2 FQNNGV. The CDR3 extends over 15 amino acids.

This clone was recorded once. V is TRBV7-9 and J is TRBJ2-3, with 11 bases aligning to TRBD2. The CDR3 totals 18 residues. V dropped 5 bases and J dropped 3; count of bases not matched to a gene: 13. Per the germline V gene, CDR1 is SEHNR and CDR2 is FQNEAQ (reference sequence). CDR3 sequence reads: CASSPNRLAGIGTDTQYF. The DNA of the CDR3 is TGTGCCAGCAGCCCAAACAGACTAGCGGGGATTGGGACAGATACGCAGTATTTT.

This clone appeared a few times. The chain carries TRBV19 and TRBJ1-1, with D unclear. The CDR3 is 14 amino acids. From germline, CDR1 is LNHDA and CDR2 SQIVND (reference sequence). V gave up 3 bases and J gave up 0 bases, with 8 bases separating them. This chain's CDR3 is CASSIGIMNTEAFF. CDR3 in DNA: TGTGCCAGTAGTATCGGGATCATGAACACTGAAGCTTTCTTT.

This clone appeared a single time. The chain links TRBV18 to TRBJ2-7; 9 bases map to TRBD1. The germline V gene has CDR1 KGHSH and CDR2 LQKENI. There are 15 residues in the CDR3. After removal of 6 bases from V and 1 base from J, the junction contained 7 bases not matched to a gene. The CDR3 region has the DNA TGTGCCAGCTCCCCGGACAGGGGTAATTCCTACGAGCAGTACTTC. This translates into CASSPDRGNSYEQYF.

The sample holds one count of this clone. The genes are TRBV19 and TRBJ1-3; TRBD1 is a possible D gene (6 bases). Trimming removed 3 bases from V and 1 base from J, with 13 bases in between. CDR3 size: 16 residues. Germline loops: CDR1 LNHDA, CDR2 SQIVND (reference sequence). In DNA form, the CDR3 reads TGTGCCAGTAGTATTAACTCCGGACAGTCTGGAAACACCATATATTTT. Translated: CASSINSGQSGNTIYF.

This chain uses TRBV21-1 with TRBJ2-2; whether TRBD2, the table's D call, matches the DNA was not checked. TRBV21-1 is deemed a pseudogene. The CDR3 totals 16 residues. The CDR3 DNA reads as TGTGCCAGCAGCAAAAGGCAGGGAGGTCGTACCGGGGAGCTGTTTTTT. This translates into CASSKRQGGRTGELFF.

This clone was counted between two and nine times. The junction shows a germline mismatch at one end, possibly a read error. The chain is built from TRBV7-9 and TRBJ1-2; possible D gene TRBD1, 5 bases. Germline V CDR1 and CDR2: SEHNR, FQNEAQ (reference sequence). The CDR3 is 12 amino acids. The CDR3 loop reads CSSSSDSSGYTF. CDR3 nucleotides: TGTTCCAGCAGCTCCGACAGTAGTGGCTACACCTTC.

This chain's CDR3 is CASSLTGGNTEAFF. The CDR3, as DNA: TGTGCCAGCAGTTTGACAGGGGGGAACACTGAAGCTTTCTTT. The chain couples TRBV27 to TRBJ1-1; 9 bases line up with TRBD1. V lost 3 bases, J lost 1 base, and 0 bases stayed unmatched. The germline CDR1 and CDR2 sequences are MNHEY and SMNVEV (reference sequence). CDR3 length: 14 residues.

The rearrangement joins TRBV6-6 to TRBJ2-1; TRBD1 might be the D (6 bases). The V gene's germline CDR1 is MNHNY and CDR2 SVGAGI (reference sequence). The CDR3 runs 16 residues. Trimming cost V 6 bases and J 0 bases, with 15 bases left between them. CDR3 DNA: TGTGCCAGCAGACCTACCGCAGGGGTCTCCTACAATGAGCAGTTCTTC. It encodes CASRPTAGVSYNEQFF.

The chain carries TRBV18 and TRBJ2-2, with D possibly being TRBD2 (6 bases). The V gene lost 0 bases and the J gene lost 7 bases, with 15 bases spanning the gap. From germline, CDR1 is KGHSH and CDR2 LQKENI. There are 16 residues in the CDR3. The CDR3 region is CASSPPTGAVVGELFF. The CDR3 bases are TGTGCCAGCTCACCACCGACGGGAGCAGTCGTCGGGGAGCTGTTTTTT.

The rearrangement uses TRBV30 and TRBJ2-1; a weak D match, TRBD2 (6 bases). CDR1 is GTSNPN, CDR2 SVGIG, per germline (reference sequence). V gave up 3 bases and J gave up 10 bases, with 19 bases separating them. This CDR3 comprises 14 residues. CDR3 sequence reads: CAWRRAGSPPEQFF. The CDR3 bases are TGTGCCTGGAGAAGGGCGGGGAGCCCTCCGGAGCAGTTCTTC.

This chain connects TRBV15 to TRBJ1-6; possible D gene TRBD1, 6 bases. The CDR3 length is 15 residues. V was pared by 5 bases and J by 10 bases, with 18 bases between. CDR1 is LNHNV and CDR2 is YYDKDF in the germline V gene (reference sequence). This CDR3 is CATSGRDTIGSPLHF. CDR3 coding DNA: TGTGCCACCAGCGGCCGGGACACAATTGGGTCACCCCTCCACTTT.

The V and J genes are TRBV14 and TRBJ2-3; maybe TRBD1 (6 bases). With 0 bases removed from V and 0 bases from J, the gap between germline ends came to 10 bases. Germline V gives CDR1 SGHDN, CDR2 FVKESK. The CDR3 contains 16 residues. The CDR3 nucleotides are TGTGCCAGCAGCCAAGAGTGGGGGCACAGCACAGATACGCAGTATTTT. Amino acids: CASSQEWGHSTDTQYF.